The rows below give T cell receptor beta chains drawn from one sample of a study of blood T cell repertoires in COVID-19. The method was immunoSEQ multiplex PCR; TCRdb's version includes in-frame clones alone and lacks a portion of them. The sample lists around 33,000 clones, 78% seen once, with around a third in the top ten. The sequencing sample was made of peripheral blood. Receptor source: a man older than 75 with acute or convalescent COVID-19. Both conserved end residues are part of each CDR3. D genes are given only for firm matches. Clone size is stated in some rows and not others, as once, few, many or a class when expanded.

J,D,V,size,DNA,CDR3
TRBJ2-7,-,TRBV7-9,-,TGTGCCAGCAGCTTAGTCAGGGAACCCTACGAGCAGTACTTC,CASSLVREPYEQYF
TRBJ2-3,TRBD2,TRBV30,-,TGTGCCACTAGCGGGGCTCGAACGATGTATTTT,CATSGARTMYF
TRBJ1-1,TRBD1,TRBV28,-,TGTGCCAGCAGAGGACGGGACAGGGGGAACACTGAAGCTTTCTTT,CASRGRDRGNTEAFF
TRBJ2-1,TRBD2,TRBV9,few,TGTGCCAGCAGCACGGGACTAGCGGGGGTTGAGCAGTTCTTC,CASSTGLAGVEQFF
TRBJ1-2,-,TRBV29-1,-,TGCAGCGTTGCCGGTACCTATGGCTACACCTTC,CSVAGTYGYTF
TRBJ1-1,TRBD1,TRBV20-1,-,TGCAGTGCTAGTAACAGGGGGAGTGGGACTGAAGCTTTCTTT,CSASNRGSGTEAFF
TRBJ1-6,TRBD1,TRBV7-8,-,TGTGCCAGCAGCTTAGGGAGACGGACAGGGGCTGGGTCACCCCTCCACTTT,CASSLGRRTGAGSPLHF
TRBJ1-5,-,TRBV7-8,-,TGTGCCAGCAGCTACGGCCGGGGGGAGCAGCCCCAGCATTTT,CASSYGRGEQPQHF
TRBJ1-2,TRBD1,TRBV7-2,few,TGTGCCAGCAGCTGGAATCGGGACAGGGGCTATGGCTACACCTTC,CASSWNRDRGYGYTF
TRBJ2-2,-,TRBV30,-,TGTGCCTGGAGGCCTCGGGGATCTTCTCGGGAGCTGTTTTTT,CAWRPRGSSRELFF
TRBJ2-1,-,TRBV6-5,-,TGTGCCAGCAGTTACTCGATGGTACGAGTCGATGAGCAGTTCTTC,CASSYSMVRVDEQFF
TRBJ1-1,TRBD1,TRBV6-4,few,TGTGCCAGCAGGGGACAGGGTTGGAACACTGAAGCTTTCTTT,CASRGQGWNTEAFF
TRBJ1-6,TRBD1,TRBV6-5,-,TGTGCCAGCACCCCGGGACAGGTTAATTCACCCCTCCACTTT,CASTPGQVNSPLHF
TRBJ2-1,TRBD2,TRBV6-1,few,TGTGCCAGCAGTGACCAAGCGGGGGGGTTCTACAATGAGCAGTTCTTC,CASSDQAGGFYNEQFF
TRBJ1-6,TRBD1,TRBV9,-,TGTGCCAGCAGCTCAACGGGACAGGGGCTCCTCCACTTT,CASSSTGQGLLHF